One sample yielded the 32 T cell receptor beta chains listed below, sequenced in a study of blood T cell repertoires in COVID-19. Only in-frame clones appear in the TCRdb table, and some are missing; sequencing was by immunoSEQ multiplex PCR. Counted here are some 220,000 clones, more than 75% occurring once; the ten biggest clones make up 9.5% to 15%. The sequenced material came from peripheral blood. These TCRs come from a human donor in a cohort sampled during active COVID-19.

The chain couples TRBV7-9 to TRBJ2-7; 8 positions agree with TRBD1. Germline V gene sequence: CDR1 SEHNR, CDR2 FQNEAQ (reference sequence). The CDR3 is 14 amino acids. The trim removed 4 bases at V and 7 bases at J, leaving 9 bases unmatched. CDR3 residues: CASSSRTGSVEQYF. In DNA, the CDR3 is TGTGCCAGCAGCTCCCGGACAGGGTCAGTAGAGCAGTACTTC.

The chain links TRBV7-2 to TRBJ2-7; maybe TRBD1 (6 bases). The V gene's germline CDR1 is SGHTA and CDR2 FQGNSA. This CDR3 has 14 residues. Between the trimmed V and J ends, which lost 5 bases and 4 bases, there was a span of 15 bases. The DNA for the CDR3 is TGTGCCAGCAGCCCGCAAGGACAGAGGTACGAGCAGTACTTC. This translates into CASSPQGQRYEQYF.

In DNA form, the CDR3 reads TGTGCCAGCAGCCCGAACAGGGGAGAGGCTGAAGCTTTCTTT. Translating it yields CASSPNRGEAEAFF. The gene calls are TRBV7-2 and TRBJ1-1; 7 bases agree with TRBD1. Trimming cost V 5 bases and J 6 bases; bases outside gene matches: 9. The CDR3 has 14 residues. The germline V gene has CDR1 SGHTA and CDR2 FQGNSA.

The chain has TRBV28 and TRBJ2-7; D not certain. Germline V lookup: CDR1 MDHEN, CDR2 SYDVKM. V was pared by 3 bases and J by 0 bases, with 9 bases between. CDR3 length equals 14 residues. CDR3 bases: TGTGCCAGCAGTTTTGGCGGTACCTCCTACGAGCAGTACTTC. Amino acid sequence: CASSFGGTSYEQYF.

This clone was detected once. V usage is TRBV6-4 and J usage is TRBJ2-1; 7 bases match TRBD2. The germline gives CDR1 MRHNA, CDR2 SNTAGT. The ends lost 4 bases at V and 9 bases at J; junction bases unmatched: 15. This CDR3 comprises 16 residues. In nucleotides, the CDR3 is TGTGCCAGCAGTGCCCTCCCGAGCGGGACTGGGGGTGAGCAGTTCTTC. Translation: CASSALPSGTGGEQFF.

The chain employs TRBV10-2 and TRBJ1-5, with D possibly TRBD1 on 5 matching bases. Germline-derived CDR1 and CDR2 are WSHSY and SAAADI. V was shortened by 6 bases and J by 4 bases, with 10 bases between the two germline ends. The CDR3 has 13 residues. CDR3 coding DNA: TGCGCCAGCAGGTACGGGGGGAATCAGCCCCAGCATTTT. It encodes CASRYGGNQPQHF.

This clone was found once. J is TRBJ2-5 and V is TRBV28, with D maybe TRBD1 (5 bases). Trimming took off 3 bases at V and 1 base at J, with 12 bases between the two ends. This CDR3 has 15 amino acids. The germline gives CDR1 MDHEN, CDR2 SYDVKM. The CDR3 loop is CASSLLRALQETQYF. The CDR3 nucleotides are TGTGCCAGCAGTTTGCTCAGGGCGCTCCAAGAGACCCAGTACTTC.

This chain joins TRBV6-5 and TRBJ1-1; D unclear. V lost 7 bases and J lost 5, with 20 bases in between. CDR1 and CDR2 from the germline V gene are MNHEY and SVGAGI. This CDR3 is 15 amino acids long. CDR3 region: CASNSRAGIGTEAFF. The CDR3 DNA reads TGTGCCAGCAACTCTCGAGCGGGCATCGGGACTGAAGCTTTCTTT.

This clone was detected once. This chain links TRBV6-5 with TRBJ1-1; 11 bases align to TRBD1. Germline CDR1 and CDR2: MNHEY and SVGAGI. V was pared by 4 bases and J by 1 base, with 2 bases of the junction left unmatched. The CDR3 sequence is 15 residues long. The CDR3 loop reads CASSSGQGANTEAFF. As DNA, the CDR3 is TGTGCCAGCAGTTCCGGACAGGGGGCGAACACTGAAGCTTTCTTT.

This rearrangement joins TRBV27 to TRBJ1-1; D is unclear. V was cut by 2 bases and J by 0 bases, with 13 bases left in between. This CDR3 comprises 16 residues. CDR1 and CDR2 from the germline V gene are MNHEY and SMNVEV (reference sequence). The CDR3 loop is CASSLGGEALNTEAFF. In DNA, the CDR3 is TGTGCCAGCAGTTTAGGCGGGGAGGCCTTGAACACTGAAGCTTTCTTT.

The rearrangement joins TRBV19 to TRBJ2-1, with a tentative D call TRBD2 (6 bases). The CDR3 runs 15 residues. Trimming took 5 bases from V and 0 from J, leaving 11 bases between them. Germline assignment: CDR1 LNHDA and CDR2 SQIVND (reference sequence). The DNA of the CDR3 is TGTGCCAGTAGTGAGCGGGCCCACTCCTACAATGAGCAGTTCTTC. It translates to CASSERAHSYNEQFF.

This CDR3 is CASRHTQGQLHYGYTF. The CDR3 DNA reads as TGTGCCAGCCGGCATACGCAGGGACAGCTCCACTATGGCTACACCTTC. The chain links TRBV5-8 to TRBJ1-2; TRBD1 aligns across 7 bases. Germline CDR1 is SGHTS and CDR2 is YDEGEE. The CDR3 length is 16 residues. The junction had 15 bases not matched to a gene; V was cut back by 7 bases and J by 3 bases.

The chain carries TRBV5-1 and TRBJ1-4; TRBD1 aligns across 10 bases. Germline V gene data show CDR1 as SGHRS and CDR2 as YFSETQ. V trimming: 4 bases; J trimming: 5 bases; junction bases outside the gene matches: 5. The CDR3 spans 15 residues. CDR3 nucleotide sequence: TGCGCCAGCAGCGGCGTGACAGGGGGCAATGAAAAACTGTTTTTT. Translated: CASSGVTGGNEKLFF.

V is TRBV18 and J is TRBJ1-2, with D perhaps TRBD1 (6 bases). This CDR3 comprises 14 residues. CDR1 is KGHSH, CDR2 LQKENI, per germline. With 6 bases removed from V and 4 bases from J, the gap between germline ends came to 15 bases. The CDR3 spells CASSFDRSLYGYTF. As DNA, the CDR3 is TGTGCCAGCTCGTTCGACAGGAGCCTCTATGGCTACACCTTC. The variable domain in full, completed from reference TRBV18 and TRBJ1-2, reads NAGVMQNPRHLVRRRGQEARLRCSPMKGHSHVYWYRQLPEEGLKFMVYLQKENIIDESGMPKERFSAEFPKEGPSILRIQQVVRGDSAAYFCASSFDRSLYGYTFGSGTRLTVV.

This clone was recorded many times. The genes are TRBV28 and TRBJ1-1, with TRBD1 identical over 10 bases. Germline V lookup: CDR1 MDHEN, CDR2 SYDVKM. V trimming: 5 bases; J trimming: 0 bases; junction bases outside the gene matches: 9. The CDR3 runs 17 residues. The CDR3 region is CASSARQGASVNTEAFF. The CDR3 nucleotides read TGTGCCAGCAGTGCCCGACAGGGGGCTTCGGTGAACACTGAAGCTTTCTTT. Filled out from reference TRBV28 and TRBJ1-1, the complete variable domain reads DVKVTQSSRYLVKRTGEKVFLECVQDMDHENMFWYRQDPGLGLRLIYFSYDVKMKEKGDIPEGYSVSREKKERFSLILESASTNQTSMYLCASSARQGASVNTEAFFGQGTRLTVV.

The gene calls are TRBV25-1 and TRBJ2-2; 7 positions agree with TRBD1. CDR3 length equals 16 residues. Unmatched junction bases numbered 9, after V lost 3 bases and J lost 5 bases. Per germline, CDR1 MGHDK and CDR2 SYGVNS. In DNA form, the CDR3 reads TGTGCCAGCAGTGATACCGACAGGGATCGGACCGGGGAGCTGTTTTTT. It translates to CASSDTDRDRTGELFF.

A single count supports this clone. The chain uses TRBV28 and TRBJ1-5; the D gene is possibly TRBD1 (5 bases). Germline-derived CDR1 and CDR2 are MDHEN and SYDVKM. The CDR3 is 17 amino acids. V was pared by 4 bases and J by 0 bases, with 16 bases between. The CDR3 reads CASSSPGPGDSNQPQHF. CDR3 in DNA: TGTGCCAGCAGTTCCCCAGGGCCCGGAGATAGCAATCAGCCCCAGCATTTT.

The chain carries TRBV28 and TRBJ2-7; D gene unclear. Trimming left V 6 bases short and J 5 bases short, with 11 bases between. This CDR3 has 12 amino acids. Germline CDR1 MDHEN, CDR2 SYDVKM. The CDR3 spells CASSKLTDEQYF. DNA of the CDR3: TGTGCCAGCAGCAAACTTACGGACGAGCAGTACTTC.

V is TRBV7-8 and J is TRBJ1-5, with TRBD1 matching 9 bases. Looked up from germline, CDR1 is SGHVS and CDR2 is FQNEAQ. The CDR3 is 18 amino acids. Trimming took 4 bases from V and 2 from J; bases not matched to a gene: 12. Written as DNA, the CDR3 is TGTGCCAGCAGCTCCGGACAGGGGCGCTCGATTGGCAATCAGCCCCAGCATTTT. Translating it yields CASSSGQGRSIGNQPQHF. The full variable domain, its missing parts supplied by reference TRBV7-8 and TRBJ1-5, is GAGVSQSPRYKVAKRGQDVALRCDPISGHVSLFWYQQALGQGPEFLTYFQNEAQLDKSGLPSDRFFAERPEGSVSTLKIQRTQQEDSAVYLCASSSGQGRSIGNQPQHFGDGTRLSIL.

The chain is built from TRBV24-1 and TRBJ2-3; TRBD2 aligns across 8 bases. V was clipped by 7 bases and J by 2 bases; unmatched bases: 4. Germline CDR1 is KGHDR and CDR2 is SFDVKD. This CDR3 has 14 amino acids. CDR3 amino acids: CATRERGNTDTQYF. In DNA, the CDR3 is TGTGCCACCAGGGAGCGGGGGAACACAGATACGCAGTATTTT.

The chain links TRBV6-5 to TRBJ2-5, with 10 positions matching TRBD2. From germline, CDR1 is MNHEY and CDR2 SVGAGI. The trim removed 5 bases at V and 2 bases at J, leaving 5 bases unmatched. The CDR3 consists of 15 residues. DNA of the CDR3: TGTGCCAGCAGTCTAGCGGGGGTACCACAAGAGACCCAGTACTTC. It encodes CASSLAGVPQETQYF.

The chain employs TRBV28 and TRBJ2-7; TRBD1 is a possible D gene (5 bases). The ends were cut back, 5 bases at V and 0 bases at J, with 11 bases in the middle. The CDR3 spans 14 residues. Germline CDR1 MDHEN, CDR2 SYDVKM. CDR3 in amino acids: CASSPMGLSYEQYF. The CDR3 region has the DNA TGTGCCAGCAGTCCGATGGGGCTCTCCTACGAGCAGTACTTC.

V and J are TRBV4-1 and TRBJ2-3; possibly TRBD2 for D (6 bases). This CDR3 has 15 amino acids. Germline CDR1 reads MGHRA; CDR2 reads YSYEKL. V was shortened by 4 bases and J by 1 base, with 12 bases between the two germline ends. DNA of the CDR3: TGCGCCAGCAGCCGGGACTTTGCTGGCACAGATACGCAGTATTTT. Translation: CASSRDFAGTDTQYF.

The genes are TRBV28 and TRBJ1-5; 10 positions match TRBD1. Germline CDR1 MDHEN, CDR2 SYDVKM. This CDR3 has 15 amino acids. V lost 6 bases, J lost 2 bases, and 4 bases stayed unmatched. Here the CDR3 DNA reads TGTGCCAGCAGAAGGACAGGGGGAGGCAATCAGCCCCAGCATTTT. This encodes CASRRTGGGNQPQHF.

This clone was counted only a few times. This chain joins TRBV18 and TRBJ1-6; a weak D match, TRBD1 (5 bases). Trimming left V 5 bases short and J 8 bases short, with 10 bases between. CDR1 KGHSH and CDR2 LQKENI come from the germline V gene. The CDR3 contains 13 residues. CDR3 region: CASSEGVDSPLHF. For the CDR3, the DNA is TGTGCCAGCTCAGAAGGGGTAGATTCACCCCTCCACTTT.

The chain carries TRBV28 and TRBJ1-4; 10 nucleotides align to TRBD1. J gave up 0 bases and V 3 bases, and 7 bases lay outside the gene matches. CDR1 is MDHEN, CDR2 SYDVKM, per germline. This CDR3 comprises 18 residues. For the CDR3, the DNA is TGTGCCAGCAGTTTCTCCGGACAGGGGGTTGCAACTAATGAAAAACTGTTTTTT. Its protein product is CASSFSGQGVATNEKLFF.

As DNA, the CDR3 is TGCGCCAGCAGCCGCCAGCGGACAGGCGGAAACACCATATATTTT. This codes for CASSRQRTGGNTIYF. The chain has TRBV5-1 and TRBJ1-3, with 7 bases that match TRBD1. CDR1 and CDR2 from the germline V gene are SGHRS and YFSETQ. V lost 4 bases, J lost 4 bases, and 8 bases stayed unmatched. This CDR3 is built from 15 residues.

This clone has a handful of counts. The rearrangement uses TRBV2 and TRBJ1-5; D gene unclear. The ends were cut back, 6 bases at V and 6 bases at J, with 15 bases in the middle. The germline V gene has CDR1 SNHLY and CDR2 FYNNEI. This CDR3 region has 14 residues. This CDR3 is CASSQEGGSQPQHF. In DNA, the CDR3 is TGTGCCAGCAGCCAGGAGGGCGGGTCTCAGCCCCAGCATTTT.

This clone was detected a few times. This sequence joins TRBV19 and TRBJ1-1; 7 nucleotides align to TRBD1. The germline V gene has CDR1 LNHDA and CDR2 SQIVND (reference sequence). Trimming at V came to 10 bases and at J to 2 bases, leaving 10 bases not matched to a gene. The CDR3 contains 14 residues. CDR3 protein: CATARDRINTEAFF. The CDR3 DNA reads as TGTGCCACCGCCCGGGACAGAATTAACACTGAAGCTTTCTTT.

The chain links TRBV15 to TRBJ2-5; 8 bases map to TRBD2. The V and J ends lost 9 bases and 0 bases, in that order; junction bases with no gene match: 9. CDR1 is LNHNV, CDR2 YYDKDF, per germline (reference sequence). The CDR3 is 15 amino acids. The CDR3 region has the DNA TGTGCCACTCGTCTGGCGGGGGGTAACCAAGAGACCCAGTACTTC. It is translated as CATRLAGGNQETQYF. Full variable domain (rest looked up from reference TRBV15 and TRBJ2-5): DAMVIQNPRYQVTQFGKPVTLSCSQTLNHNVMYWYQQKSSQAPKLLFHYYDKDFNNEADTPDNFQSRRPNTSFCFLDIRSPGLGDTAMYLCATRLAGGNQETQYFGPGTRLLVL.

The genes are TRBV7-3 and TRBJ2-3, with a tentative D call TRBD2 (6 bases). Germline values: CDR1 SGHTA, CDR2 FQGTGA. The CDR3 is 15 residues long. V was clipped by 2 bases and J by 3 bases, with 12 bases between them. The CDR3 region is CASSLEGRSTDTQYF. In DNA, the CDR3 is TGTGCCAGCAGCTTAGAGGGGAGGTCGACAGATACGCAGTATTTT.

The CDR3: CAISEPVRETQYF. The CDR3 DNA sequence: TGTGCCATCAGTGAGCCGGTTCGGGAGACCCAGTACTTC. The J gene is TRBJ2-5, the V gene TRBV10-3, with D unclear. V was shortened by 2 bases and J by 5 bases, with 9 bases between the two germline ends. Germline assignment: CDR1 ENHRY and CDR2 SYGVKD. The CDR3 sequence is 13 residues long.